This TCR beta chain was captured by sequencing in a study of cytomegalovirus exposure and HLA in healthy donors (dated by TCRdb to 2016 to 2017). For the wider study: According to an earlier analysis of 587 of the donors, 150 million to 200 million T cells yielded 120 million or so unique TCR beta sequences and 276 Gb of sequence data. All discovery cohort repertoires had been generated using a single sequencing platform. The aim of the study was to test whether cataloging public T cell receptors could identify signatures of past pathogen exposure. A separate validation cohort of 100 to 150 different subjects was used in addition to the 666-subject first cohort. Alongside the repertoire data, information on donor age, sex, ethnicity and CMV serostatus was compiled. Among the roughly 380 genotyped donors, approximately 76% belonged to the genetic ancestry cluster associated with self-reported Caucasian donors. An early release covering roughly 580 HLA-typed donors comprised 300 to 350 gigabases of sequencing data and approximately 85 million unique TCR sequences. Typing coverage varied by locus: roughly 620-640 donors for A, B, C, DRB1 and DQB1; around 560 for DQA1; more than 600 for DPA1; roughly 470 for DPB1. The study used immunosequencing to profile the T cell repertoires of about 670 subjects and linked those repertoires to cytomegalovirus serostatus. Genome-wide SNP genotypes for about 65% of the 666 donors were used in a later genetic analysis, which treated that subset as a discovery cohort. In an earlier analysis of 587 of the donors, high-throughput TCR beta sequencing was used to judge whether each TCR beta V gene segment behaved as functional or pseudogenic. Among over 350 genotyped donors of the cohort, an average of 235,054 unique TCR beta nucleotide sequences were sequenced per donor, roughly 20% of them non-productive. Class I and class II HLA loci were covered by the typing at four-digit resolution. A later analysis re-analyzed previously published TCR beta repertoires from approximately 670 donors and added high-resolution HLA genotyping to study TCR occurrence patterns. High-throughput TCR immunosequencing, statistical association of individual TCRs with disease status, and machine learning were combined to predict cytomegalovirus infection status. Because of strong linkage in the cohort, four to six DR-DQ haplotypes were treated as single units for association and clustering. Rather than drawing on any new phenotypic data, the later analysis identified candidate immune exposures from TCR beta sequences and the way those sequences occurred across donors. General findings and caveats noted by the study authors: Immune exposure information for the cohort was limited to CMV serostatus. In a later analysis, several top co-occurrence clusters were reported to appear linked to parvovirus B19, influenza, CMV and Epstein-Barr virus. A later analysis found that most CMV-associated TCR beta chains appeared HLA-restricted, with HLA associations seemingly driven largely by CMV exposure. In a later genetic analysis, fewer N-insertions in productive TCRs were reported among donors in an Asian-associated ancestry cluster than the 666-donor mean. Sequencing depth was assumed to be roughly uniform across donors in the presence/absence analyses, though that assumption may not hold. A later analysis found that TCR association rates varied across HLA loci, with DRB1 alleles showing the most associated TCRs and HLA-C alleles the fewest. Because the 87-base-pair reads could not distinguish some IMGT-functional V segments, including TRBV6-2 and TRBV6-3, those segments were excluded. Across donors, most TCR sequences were observed very rarely, whereas some public TCRs were present in many individuals. In a later analysis, HLA-associated TCR beta chains showed more clonal expansion and lower generation probabilities than non-associated chains that were equally common. The study gave a list of more than 150 TCR beta chains associated with cytomegalovirus. According to the authors, the approach could potentially be generalized to other disease states and immunological phenotypes. Three of the identified cytomegalovirus-associated TCR beta chains were confirmed in vitro to be specific for cytomegalovirus antigens. A cluster of highly shared sequence variants was judged likely to represent a technical artifact of the sequencing pipeline. The classifier was reported to diagnose cytomegalovirus status with high specificity and sensitivity in both the original and validation cohorts. In an earlier analysis of approximately 600 of the donors, most TCR beta V segments were observed in productive rearrangements about 90% or about 30% of the time, broadly matching IMGT annotations. A further reported finding was that TCR beta sequences accurately predicted the HLA-A and HLA-B alleles for most subjects in the first cohort. Because counts were too low, more than 15 rarely observed V segments, including chromosome 9 orphons, were excluded from the earlier analysis of 587 of the donors. Linkage disequilibrium might explain the correlated functional status among segregating V segments, but an unknown experimental factor could not be ruled out. An association between a missense DCLRE1C variant and V-gene and J-gene trimming of TCR beta chains was found in a later genetic analysis and replicated in an independent cohort. HLA typing was unavailable for some donors at each locus, so association tests used only the typed subset. At a false discovery rate of 0.05, a later analysis linked about 16,000 TCR beta sequences to specific HLA alleles. When HLA alleles, especially DR and DQ, strongly co-occurred, attributing TCR associations to individual alleles was difficult. This cohort had only TCR beta chains sequenced, and the lack of alpha or paired-chain data limited which features could be detected.

The cohort was made up of hundreds of healthy bone marrow donors. At the time of sampling, all cohort members were nominally healthy, though unrecorded immune exposures were likely present. The donor was CMV seronegative and was included in the group of a few hundred seronegative cohort members. Every donor gave a peripheral blood sample, and the peripheral blood mononuclear cells from that sample were used for TCR beta sequencing. The Qiagen DNeasy Blood Extraction Kit was used to extract genomic DNA from the blood cell samples. Libraries came from the immunoSEQ multiplex PCR assay. The multiplex PCR relied on a mix of 60 forward primers for TCR Vbeta segments and 13 reverse primers for TCR Jbeta segments. A multiplex PCR assay on genomic DNA amplified the CDR3 region of rearranged TCR beta genes. Amplified TCR beta libraries were sequenced as 87-base-pair reads on the Illumina HiSeq System. As for the authors' bioinformatics: A later analysis tallied around 87 million unique TCR beta chains across the 666 repertoires, and around 12 million of those chains were shared by two or more donors. To remove PCR and sequencing errors, raw reads were error-corrected and collapsed into unique sequences using a nearest-neighbor algorithm that merged closely related sequences. Alignment of CDR3 sequences to IMGT reference sequences was used to assign V, D and J gene segments. Each retained sequence needed at least a six-nucleotide match to both a V gene segment and a J gene segment. Rearrangements were called productive when the CDR3 lacked stop codons and stayed in frame with V and J; all others were non-productive. Following IMGT convention, CDR3 was defined as the stretch from the second conserved V-encoded cysteine to the conserved J-encoded phenylalanine. The earlier analysis of about 500 of the donors excluded sequences that lacked an unambiguous match to a single V gene segment. An earlier analysis of some 500 of the donors classified V segments as functional when productive rearrangements were above 56.7% and as segregating when the standard deviation between donors was above 5%. A statistical classification framework was built for diagnosing cytomegalovirus status from the catalog of TCR beta chain sequences. V and J gene assignment, in a later analysis, came from comparing TCR nucleotide sequences with IMGT/GENE-DB human TR gene sequences. A later analysis assigned CDR3 sequences and most-parsimonious VDJ recombination scenarios with the TCRdist pipeline. In a later analysis, each TCR beta chain was defined by its CDR3 amino acid sequence together with its V-gene family, and reads without a unique V-gene family were excluded. As a way to deal with suspected cross-contamination and a sequencing artifact, a later analysis dropped 640 or so nucleotide sequences that were highly shared and had low generation probability. In a later analysis, a clonal expansion index for each public chain was calculated from normalized within-repertoire ranks of inferred template counts. In a later analysis, generation probabilities were computed with a VDJ recombination model fitted to out-of-frame rearrangements, and the resulting probabilities were checked against IGoR. Hypergeometric tests were used in a later analysis to score TCR-TCR, TCR-HLA and TCR-CMV co-occurrence, with a repertoire-size bias correction applied to the TCR pairs. In a later analysis, false discovery rates were estimated by permuting HLA or CMV assignments 20 times. A later analysis grouped co-occurring TCRs with DBSCAN, adding TCRdist sequence similarity when clustering within HLA-allele-positive subsets. For co-occurrence clustering, repertoires with fewer than 30,000 or more than 120,000 public chains were excluded, along with 4 to 6 repertoires with anomalous nucleotide sharing. TCRdb holds this immuneACCESS table with in-frame rearrangements only. Some clones are missing; in checked studies, unresolved V genes explain under half, and the rest has no known cause. The V and J calls and clone size are taken from that table; D and trimming were inferred from the DNA. The sample table lists 150,000 to 200,000 clones, approximately 82% of them with a count of one. The ten largest make up about 2.3% of the sample.

Including cysteine and phenylalanine, the CDR3 has 18 amino acids. Solely the CDR3 DNA is kept, with 54 bases framed from the first base. V loses 2 bases at its end and J loses 2 bases; junction bases beyond the gene matches: 13. CDR1 SGHTA and CDR2 FQGNSA were looked up in the germline V gene. This clone was counted once. Its antigen is unknown. It has no much larger one-base neighbor in the sample; base qualities were not kept. The source material was PBMCs. This TCR was sampled from a woman under 40 in good health and CMV-seronegative. The V and J segments used are TRBV7-2 and TRBJ1-2; the central 8 bases match TRBD1. The CDR3 amino acid sequence is: CASSLIGFGTGENYGYTF. The bases are TGTGCCAGCAGCTTAATCGGTTTCGGGACAGGAGAGAACTATGGCTACACCTTC.